This TCR beta chain was sequenced for a study of T cell responses to AZD1222 COVID-19 vaccine. The study's findings and limits: The donor cohort was predominantly white British with a female majority, and clonal diversity may have been underestimated. Researchers report vaccine-associated CD4 TCRs spanning spike, with dominance at 160-218 and 743-854. The study found Spike-specific TCR breadth and depth rose after two AZD1222 doses.

This CDR3 has 17 amino acids. On this clone itself: Its antigen is as yet unknown.

It was second doses at about 4 or about 12 weeks that were pooled. Some clones are missing from TCRdb's copy, which holds only in-frame ones; the method was immunoSEQ multiplex PCR. This sample has around 130,000 clones, with approximately 90% found just once. Sequenced here: peripheral blood, sampled 28 days after the second AZD1222 dose. This TCR was sampled from an adult who received the AZD1222 COVID-19 vaccine. This rearrangement joins TRBV21-1 to TRBJ2-7; the table names TRBD1, a call not compared with the DNA. TRBV21-1 represents a pseudogene. CDR3 sequence: CASSKGAESGGTYEQYF. Here the CDR3 DNA reads TGTGCCAGCAGCAAAGGTGCGGAATCAGGGGGTACCTACGAGCAGTACTTC.